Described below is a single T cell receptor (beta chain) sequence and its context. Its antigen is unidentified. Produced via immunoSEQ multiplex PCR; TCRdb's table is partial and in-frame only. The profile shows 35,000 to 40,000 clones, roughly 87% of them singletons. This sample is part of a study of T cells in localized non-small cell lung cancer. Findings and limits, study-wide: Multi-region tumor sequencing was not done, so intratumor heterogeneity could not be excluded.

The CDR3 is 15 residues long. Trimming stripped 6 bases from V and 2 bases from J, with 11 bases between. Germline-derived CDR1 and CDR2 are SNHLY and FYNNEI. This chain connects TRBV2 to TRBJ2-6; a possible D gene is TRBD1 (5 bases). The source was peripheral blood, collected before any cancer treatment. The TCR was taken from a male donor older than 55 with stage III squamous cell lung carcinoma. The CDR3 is CASRGDRAGANVLTF. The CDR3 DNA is TGTGCCAGCAGAGGGGATAGGGCTGGGGCCAACGTCCTGACTTTC.